A single sample is the source of the 21 T cell receptor beta chains below, sequenced in a study of Ad26.COV2.S vaccination and SARS-CoV-2 variants (dated by TCRdb to the early 2020s). The treatment or condition label of this sample denotes: roughly 18 received Ad26.COV2.S at low or high dose, single or two shots; about five received placebo; per-sample allocation not given. For vaccine and placebo recipients, the sequenced repertoires came from samples collected on day 63 after the first injection. Library construction relied on the immunoSEQ multiplex PCR assay. TCRdb obtained this table from immuneACCESS and retained in-frame rearrangements with V and J assigned. These tables miss some clones; where compared with another copy, unresolved V genes account for less than half of the shortfall, and the remainder is unexplained. This sample is represented by under 300,000 clones; roughly 89% of them were singletons. Clones ranked in the top ten supply less than 3.5% of the sample.

The specimen was peripheral blood, collected in a trial of Ad26.COV2.S vaccine versus placebo. These receptors originate from a person between 18 and 65 years old who received the Ad26.COV2.S COVID-19 vaccine or a placebo.

J is TRBJ1-5 and V is TRBV30; TRBD1 matches at 8 bases. The V gene's germline CDR1 is GTSNPN and CDR2 SVGIG (reference sequence). The CDR3 is 13 amino acids. V lost 2 bases and J lost 6; bases outside the gene matches: 3. The CDR3 region has the DNA TGTGCCTGGAGTCCGACAGGGGCTCAGCCCCAGCATTTT. Its translation is CAWSPTGAQPQHF. Together with reference TRBV30 and TRBJ1-5, the CDR3 gives the full variable domain: SQTIHQWPATLVQPVGSPLSLECTVEGTSNPNLYWYRQAAGRGLQLLFYSVGIGQISSEVPQNLSASRPQDRQFILSSKKLLLSDSGFYLCAWSPTGAQPQHFGDGTRLSIL.

This chain connects TRBV18 to TRBJ1-5, with D hard to call. The CDR3 is made up of 13 amino acids. The V and J ends lost 2 bases and 5 bases respectively, with 7 bases between them. CDR1 KGHSH and CDR2 LQKENI come from the germline V gene. For the CDR3, the DNA is TGTGCCAGCTCACCAAGTCAGGATCAGCCCCAGCATTTT. Translation: CASSPSQDQPQHF.

This clone was recorded a few times. CDR3 in amino acids: CASSTRTGNQPQHF. In DNA, the CDR3 is TGTGCCAGTAGTACAAGGACGGGCAATCAGCCCCAGCATTTT. V and J are TRBV19 and TRBJ1-5; D is uncertain. Germline V lookup: CDR1 LNHDA, CDR2 SQIVND (reference sequence). CDR3 length: 14 residues. Trimming pared 4 bases from V and 2 bases from J, leaving 9 bases between.

This chain connects TRBV19 to TRBJ1-5; possible D gene TRBD1, 5 bases. The germline CDR1 and CDR2 sequences are LNHDA and SQIVND (reference sequence). Trimming removed 7 bases from V and 4 bases from J, with 11 bases in between. The CDR3 has 13 amino acids. The DNA of the CDR3 is TGTGCCAGTACAGGGAGGCCGAATCAGCCCCAGCATTTT. It codes for CASTGRPNQPQHF.

The sample holds a few counts of this clone. This chain connects TRBV11-1 to TRBJ1-2; D is perhaps TRBD1 (6 bases). Germline V CDR1 and CDR2: SGHAT, FQDESV (reference sequence). V dropped 3 bases and J dropped 6 bases, with 11 bases sitting between them. The CDR3 covers 13 residues. The CDR3 is CASSFMSGDGYTF. The CDR3 DNA follows: TGTGCCAGCAGCTTTATGTCAGGGGATGGCTACACCTTC.

V usage is TRBV6-2 or TRBV6-3 and J usage is TRBJ2-7; 10 nucleotides agree with TRBD2. Germline V gives CDR1 MNHEY, CDR2 SVGEGT. This CDR3 comprises 14 residues. Trimming at V came to 4 bases and at J to 6 bases, leaving 6 bases not matched to a gene. The chain's CDR3 is CASSSSGGFFEQYF. The CDR3 coding sequence is TGTGCCAGCAGTTCTAGCGGGGGTTTCTTCGAGCAGTACTTC.

The rearrangement uses TRBV5-4 and TRBJ2-1; TRBD2 aligns across 7 bases. The CDR3 is made up of 17 amino acids. Trimming cost V 4 bases and J 4 bases; bases outside gene matches: 14. CDR1 SGHNT and CDR2 YYREEE come from the germline V gene (reference sequence). The CDR3 coding sequence is TGTGCCAGCAGCATCTGGGGGGAGGGGTCTCGATACAATGAGCAGTTCTTC. Translated, it gives CASSIWGEGSRYNEQFF.

This sequence joins TRBV7-8 and TRBJ2-3, with no clear D. V lost 1 base, J lost 2 bases, and 7 bases lay in between. The CDR3 spans 14 residues. In germline, CDR1 is SGHVS, CDR2 FQNEAQ. The CDR3 region has the DNA TGTGCCAGCAGCTTAGGCGGTTACACAGATACGCAGTATTTT. Translation: CASSLGGYTDTQYF. Using reference TRBV7-8 and TRBJ2-3 for the parts outside the CDR3, the full variable domain is GAGVSQSPRYKVAKRGQDVALRCDPISGHVSLFWYQQALGQGPEFLTYFQNEAQLDKSGLPSDRFFAERPEGSVSTLKIQRTQQEDSAVYLCASSLGGYTDTQYFGPGTRLTVL.

This sequence joins TRBV10-3 and TRBJ1-2; 7 bases map to TRBD1. Germline V gene sequence: CDR1 ENHRY, CDR2 SYGVKD. V shed 10 bases and J 6 bases; nucleotides not matched to a gene: 8. This CDR3 region has 12 residues. The CDR3 nucleotides read TGTGCCACGGAGGGACAGACTCATGGCTACACCTTC. This sequence encodes CATEGQTHGYTF.

V gene TRBV11-2 combines with J gene TRBJ2-1; D is ambiguous. V lost 5 bases, J lost 8 bases, and 13 bases lay in between. Germline V CDR1 and CDR2: SGHAT, FQNNGV. This CDR3 contains 13 residues. CDR3 DNA: TGTGCCAGCAGCCCCCTTCTGGGCGATGAGCAGTTCTTC. Its protein is CASSPLLGDEQFF.

The V gene is TRBV19, the J gene TRBJ1-1; D is ambiguous. CDR1 and CDR2 from the germline V gene are LNHDA and SQIVND (reference sequence). The CDR3 runs to 11 residues. Trimming removed 6 bases at V and 8 bases at J, with 10 bases between. In DNA, the CDR3 is TGTGCCAGTAGAGAAGAAGGGGAAGCTTTCTTT. Translating it yields CASREEGEAFF. The full variable domain, rest sourced from reference TRBV19 and TRBJ1-1, is DGGITQSPKYLFRKEGQNVTLSCEQNLNHDAMYWYRQDPGQGLRLIYYSQIVNDFQKGDIAEGYSVSREKKESFPLTVTSAQKNPTAFYLCASREEGEAFFGQGTRLTVV.

V usage is TRBV18 and J usage is TRBJ2-1; 7 bases align to TRBD2. The CDR3 length is 16 residues. Germline CDR1 KGHSH, CDR2 LQKENI. Trimming removed 1 base from V and 9 bases from J; junction bases left unmatched: 12. The CDR3 protein is CASSPRTAGDGSEQFF. The CDR3 bases are TGTGCCAGCTCACCACGTACCGCGGGAGACGGAAGTGAGCAGTTCTTC.

In its sample, this clone was seen once. The chain joins TRBV30 to TRBJ1-5; 9 positions match TRBD1. This CDR3 is built from 14 residues. The germline V gene has CDR1 GTSNPN and CDR2 SVGIG (reference sequence). V lost 3 bases to trimming and J lost 4 bases; unmatched junction nucleotides: 4. This CDR3 is CAWRGQGWNQPQHF. As DNA, the CDR3 is TGTGCCTGGAGGGGACAGGGTTGGAATCAGCCCCAGCATTTT.

This clone was counted once. The CDR3 coding sequence is TGTGCCAGTAGTATAACAGGACCAACCTACGAGCAGTACTTC. As protein: CASSITGPTYEQYF. J is TRBJ2-7 and V is TRBV19; weak D call: TRBD1 (5 bases). V was trimmed by 2 bases and J by 2 bases, leaving 10 bases between them. This CDR3 is 14 amino acids long. The germline CDR1 and CDR2 sequences are LNHDA and SQIVND (reference sequence). The full variable domain, with the rest looked up from reference TRBV19 and TRBJ2-7, is DGGITQSPKYLFRKEGQNVTLSCEQNLNHDAMYWYRQDPGQGLRLIYYSQIVNDFQKGDIAEGYSVSREKKESFPLTVTSAQKNPTAFYLCASSITGPTYEQYFGPGTRLTVT.

This chain uses TRBV7-2 with TRBJ1-6; no clear D. CDR3 length: 14 amino acids. V was trimmed by 5 bases and J by 9 bases, leaving 14 bases between them. Germline CDR1 and CDR2: SGHTA and FQGNSA. The CDR3, as DNA: TGTGCCAGCAGCCCCCTTCTTTCTACTTCACCCCTCCACTTT. It encodes CASSPLLSTSPLHF.

The genes are TRBV2 and TRBJ2-7; D possibly corresponds to TRBD2 (5 bases). CDR1 and CDR2 from the germline V gene are SNHLY and FYNNEI. This CDR3 is 11 amino acids long. The V end lost 8 bases, the J end lost 4 bases, and 9 bases lay between the germline ends. CDR3 in DNA: TGTGCCAGCCTTGGAGGATACGAGCAGTACTTC. Translation gives CASLGGYEQYF.

The chain uses TRBV2 and TRBJ2-1; TRBD2 aligns across 8 bases. The J segment lost 3 bases and the V segment lost 5 bases, leaving 6 bases of the junction unmatched. This CDR3 spans 15 amino acids. Germline-derived CDR1 and CDR2 are SNHLY and FYNNEI. CDR3 in amino acids: CASSPGGAFYNEQFF. CDR3 DNA: TGTGCCAGCAGTCCCGGGGGGGCCTTCTACAATGAGCAGTTCTTC.

V usage is TRBV30 and J usage is TRBJ2-7; 7 positions agree with TRBD2. Per the germline V gene, CDR1 is GTSNPN and CDR2 is SVGIG (reference sequence). CDR3 length: 14 residues. V shed 4 bases, J shed 3 bases, and the junction held 9 bases outside the gene matches. DNA of the CDR3: TGTGCCTGGAAAAGGGTGGGGGACTACTACGAGCAGTACTTC. The encoded protein is CAWKRVGDYYEQYF.

A single count supports this clone. V is TRBV4-1 and J is TRBJ1-5; unclear D gene. Trimming took 4 bases from V and 0 from J, leaving 7 bases between them. The CDR3 sequence is 14 residues long. Germline V CDR1 and CDR2: MGHRA, YSYEKL. The DNA of the CDR3 is TGCGCCAGCAGCCCTACACGTAGCAATCAGCCCCAGCATTTT. As protein: CASSPTRSNQPQHF.

The V and J genes are TRBV4-2 and TRBJ1-1; 7 bases line up with TRBD1. Germline CDR1 LGHNA, CDR2 YNFKEQ. CDR3 length: 14 residues. The V and J ends lost 4 bases and 4 bases, in that order; junction bases with no gene match: 6. CDR3 amino acids: CASSRRGDLTEAFF. The DNA for the CDR3 is TGTGCCAGCAGCCGCAGGGGGGATCTCACTGAAGCTTTCTTT.

V and J are TRBV14 and TRBJ2-1; 13 bases are a match to TRBD2. Unmatched junction bases numbered 10, after V lost 4 bases and J lost 1 base. The CDR3 is 19 amino acids. CDR1 and CDR2 (germline): SGHDN, FVKESK. The CDR3 loop reads CASSPARLAGGRSYNEQFF. CDR3 nucleotides: TGTGCCAGCAGCCCGGCGAGACTAGCGGGAGGAAGATCCTACAATGAGCAGTTCTTC.